The present T cell receptor beta chain was sequenced within a study of early T cells in non-severe SARS-CoV-2 infection (dated by TCRdb to about 2021). At the level of the whole study: Bulk RNA from unsorted whole blood was used for TCR sequencing, so alpha and beta chains could not be paired.

CDR1 and CDR2 are drawn from the germline V gene: KGHSH, LQKENI. Trimming costs V 1 base and J 5 bases, and their ends lie 10 bases apart. Its CDR3 holds 14 amino acids, cysteine through phenylalanine. The entry retains the CDR3 DNA only, 42 bases that are in frame from base 1. Library preparation employed 5' RACE. The sample was run on a NextSeq 500. Unique molecular identifiers were attached to individual cDNA molecules in the TCR library protocol so that sequencing error and PCR bias could be corrected. Both TCR alpha and beta chains were sequenced, and tight co-correlation was observed between alpha and beta sequence abundances in each sample. The original pipeline was this. Decombinator V4 was used to annotate TCR sequences for V gene, J gene and CDR3. Expanded TCRs were defined as changing significantly between any two time points under a Poisson model with p below 0.0001. TCR abundances were normalised to the total number of TCRs sequenced per sample and were expressed as counts per million. TRAV1-2 paired with TRAJ12, TRAJ20 or TRAJ33 defined MAIT TCRs, while TRAV10 paired with TRAJ18 defined iNKT TCRs. VDJdb, accessed 1 November 2021, was searched for CMV, EBV and SARS-CoV-2 annotated TCRs, excluding TCRs annotated for multiple antigens. TCRdb handled the public reads itself, with Q25 trimming in fastp and clone calling in MiXCR, and kept productive beta chains. Identical CDR3 protein sequences are pooled into one entry, listed with their most common genes and DNA. The V and J calls come from TCRdb's annotation, not from the publication. Within this sample are about 80,000 distinct CDR3 sequences, with 10% to 12% of them counted one time only. Together, the top ten hold approximately 4.5% of the sample.

Overall results and qualifications from the work: Matching against VDJdb was skewed toward anti-spike CD8 responses, likely underestimated virus-specific expansions, and missed private and CD4 specificities.

As regards this clonotype: Its antigen remains unidentified. The input lacks base qualities; no much larger clone sits a single base away.

Set within a cohort of healthcare workers in London, UK, this nested case-control study involved weekly PCR testing of nasopharyngeal swabs along with blood sampling. Healthcare workers were recruited between 23 and 31 March 2020, during the week of the UK lockdown, and were followed weekly for up to about 15 weeks. This TCR derives from an adult who was a healthcare worker with PCR-confirmed SARS-CoV-2 infection or an uninfected control (not recorded which). Here the chain combines TRBV18 and TRBJ2-3; TRBD1 is perhaps the D gene, given 6 matching bases. The source material was whole blood. The nucleotide sequence reads TGTGCCAGCTCACCACGACAGGTGGGAGATACGCAGTATTTT. It is translated as CASSPRQVGDTQYF.